A single sample gave rise to the 23 T cell receptor beta chains below, sequenced in a study of cytomegalovirus exposure and HLA in healthy donors. The PCR was carried out with 60 Vbeta primers and 13 Jbeta primers. Using immunoSEQ multiplex PCR, the repertoire was profiled, and TCRdb retains in-frame clones only, with some absent. Among under 150,000 clones listed, roughly three quarters were seen once. Sequencing was carried out using PBMCs. The source of these receptors is a middle-aged woman in good health and CMV-seronegative.

The chain combines TRBV6-6 with TRBJ1-5; tentative D call: TRBD1 (6 bases). Germline V gene data show CDR1 as MNHNY and CDR2 as SVGAGI (reference sequence). Trimming pared 6 bases from V and 5 bases from J, leaving 17 bases between. This CDR3 is built from 15 residues. The CDR3 DNA reads TGTGCCAGCAGCAGGGGTGTGCAGGCTCATCAGCCCCAGCATTTT. It specifies CASSRGVQAHQPQHF.

The rearrangement links TRBV19 to TRBJ2-1; a weak D match, TRBD2 (6 bases). The ends were cut back, 4 bases at V and 12 bases at J, with 22 bases in the middle. The CDR3 has 15 residues. Germline loops: CDR1 LNHDA, CDR2 SQIVND (reference sequence). CDR3 protein: CASSTHLQAGFGQFF. In nucleotides, the CDR3 is TGTGCCAGTAGTACCCATCTTCAGGCGGGGTTTGGGCAGTTCTTC.

The chain recombines TRBV5-1 with TRBJ2-3; tentative D call: TRBD2 (6 bases). The CDR3 consists of 14 residues. Germline CDR1 SGHRS, CDR2 YFSETQ. The V and J ends lost 1 base and 9 bases respectively, with 15 bases between them. The CDR3 sequence is CASSLLSLRETQYF. CDR3 bases: TGCGCCAGCAGCTTGCTTTCGCTCCGGGAGACGCAGTATTTT.

V is TRBV7-8 and J is TRBJ2-2; D remains ambiguous. Trimming took off 6 bases at V and 3 bases at J, with 11 bases between the two ends. Germline CDR1 and CDR2: SGHVS and FQNEAQ. The CDR3 runs to 14 residues. Here the CDR3 DNA reads TGTGCCAGCAGGGGCGCCCGCGACACCGGGGAGCTGTTTTTT. Protein: CASRGARDTGELFF. Drawing the rest from reference TRBV7-8 and TRBJ2-2, the complete variable domain is GAGVSQSPRYKVAKRGQDVALRCDPISGHVSLFWYQQALGQGPEFLTYFQNEAQLDKSGLPSDRFFAERPEGSVSTLKIQRTQQEDSAVYLCASRGARDTGELFFGEGSRLTVL.

The chain couples TRBV28 to TRBJ1-5, with 7 bases aligning to TRBD1. Germline values: CDR1 MDHEN, CDR2 SYDVKM. Losses at the gene ends were 7 bases for V and 4 bases for J; bases not matched to a gene: 13. This CDR3 contains 16 residues. The CDR3 DNA is TGTGCCAGCATCCAAGGAGGGGGCTGGGAGAATCAGCCCCAGCATTTT. It yields the protein CASIQGGGWENQPQHF.

V and J are TRBV18 and TRBJ1-2; TRBD1 matches 7 bases. Looked up from germline, CDR1 is KGHSH and CDR2 is LQKENI. The trim removed 0 bases at V and 1 base at J, leaving 5 bases unmatched. This CDR3 has 16 residues. Written as DNA, the CDR3 is TGTGCCAGCTCACCACCGGTGGGGGACAGTAACTATGGCTACACCTTC. It translates to CASSPPVGDSNYGYTF. Full variable domain (remainder filled in from reference TRBV18 and TRBJ1-2): NAGVMQNPRHLVRRRGQEARLRCSPMKGHSHVYWYRQLPEEGLKFMVYLQKENIIDESGMPKERFSAEFPKEGPSILRIQQVVRGDSAAYFCASSPPVGDSNYGYTFGSGTRLTVV.

The chain recombines TRBV6-1 with TRBJ2-3; D not certain. With 1 base removed from V and 5 bases from J, the gap between germline ends came to 16 bases. In germline, CDR1 is MNHNS, CDR2 SASEGT. This CDR3 region has 16 residues. The DNA for the CDR3 is TGTGCCAGCAGTGAAGGTCGGCTAGGCGATGGAGATACGCAGTATTTT. It encodes CASSEGRLGDGDTQYF.

This clone was picked up a small number of times. Mismatch with germline at one junction end may stem from a read error. The V gene is TRBV2, the J gene TRBJ2-4; D unclear. CDR3 length: 16 residues. The germline V gene has CDR1 SNHLY and CDR2 FYNNEI. CDR3 DNA: TGTGCCAGCAGTGAAGATGGTATCCATCCCCTAAACAGTCAGTACTTC. Amino acids: CASSEDGIHPLNSQYF.

The rearrangement uses TRBV7-2 and TRBJ2-5; 7 nucleotides match TRBD1. Per germline, CDR1 SGHTA and CDR2 FQGNSA. With 2 bases clipped from V and 5 bases from J, the junction kept 2 bases outside the gene matches. CDR3 length: 13 amino acids. The CDR3 region has the DNA TGTGCCAGCAGCTTAACAGGGGCGGAGACCCAGTACTTC. Translating gives CASSLTGAETQYF.

The V call is TRBV28, the J call TRBJ1-5, with 7 bases fitting TRBD1. The trim removed 7 bases at V and 0 bases at J, leaving 15 bases unmatched. CDR1 is MDHEN, CDR2 SYDVKM, per germline. There are 18 residues in the CDR3. The CDR3 protein is CASTQRGLVRDSNQPQHF. CDR3 in DNA: TGTGCCAGCACCCAAAGGGGGCTCGTGAGGGATAGCAATCAGCCCCAGCATTTT.

The chain has TRBV5-1 and TRBJ2-1; 8 positions match TRBD2. Per the germline V gene, CDR1 is SGHRS and CDR2 is YFSETQ. The CDR3 consists of 15 residues. V lost 0 bases and J lost 3; bases outside the gene matches: 2. The CDR3 DNA sequence: TGCGCCAGCAGCTTGGACGGGGGGGTCTACAATGAGCAGTTCTTC. Translation gives CASSLDGGVYNEQFF.

V gene TRBV5-1 combines with J gene TRBJ2-7; 8 nucleotides match TRBD1. This CDR3 contains 15 residues. Trimming cost V 0 bases and J 2 bases; bases outside gene matches: 4. Germline lookup yields CDR1 SGHRS and CDR2 YFSETQ. The CDR3 DNA reads as TGCGCCAGCAGCTTGGTGACAGGGGACGCCTACGAGCAGTACTTC. Encoded protein: CASSLVTGDAYEQYF.

This clone was counted only a few times. The V call is TRBV6-6, the J call TRBJ2-2, with TRBD2 identical over 9 bases. V lost 3 bases, J lost 6 bases, and 5 bases stayed unmatched. CDR3 length: 15 amino acids. Germline CDR1 reads MNHNY; CDR2 reads SVGAGI (reference sequence). In nucleotides, the CDR3 is TGTGCCAGCAGTTATCAGCGGGAGGCTGCCGGGGAGCTGTTTTTT. As protein: CASSYQREAAGELFF.

This chain links TRBV4-1 with TRBJ1-5, with D perhaps TRBD1 (5 bases). The CDR3 runs 15 residues. Trimming stripped 2 bases from V and 3 bases from J, with 11 bases between. Germline V gives CDR1 MGHRA, CDR2 YSYEKL. CDR3 in DNA: TGCGCCAGCAGCCAACTGACAGACGCCAATCAGCCCCAGCATTTT. This encodes CASSQLTDANQPQHF.

This chain links TRBV5-6 with TRBJ2-7; D not certain. Germline V gene data show CDR1 as SGHDT and CDR2 as YYEEEE. CDR3 length equals 11 residues. The V end lost 1 base, the J end lost 5 bases, and 4 bases lay between the germline ends. The CDR3 DNA reads as TGTGCCAGCAGCTTGCAAAACGAGCAGTACTTC. Protein sequence: CASSLQNEQYF.

The chain has TRBV7-9 and TRBJ2-7; 9 nucleotides line up with TRBD2. Germline V gene lookup returns CDR1 SEHNR and CDR2 FQNEAQ (reference sequence). The CDR3 runs to 14 residues. CDR3 protein: CASSFGGGGILDLV. Here the CDR3 DNA reads TGTGCCAGCAGCTTCGGCGGGGGGGGCATTTTGGATCTTGTC.

The rearrangement joins TRBV5-8 to TRBJ1-3; the match to TRBD1 covers 7 bases. With V trimmed by 7 bases and J by 0 bases, 13 bases remained unmatched. Looked up from germline, CDR1 is SGHTS and CDR2 is YDEGEE. The CDR3 runs 17 residues. This CDR3 reads CASGRRTGLISGNTIYF. The DNA of the CDR3 is TGTGCCAGCGGGCGACGGACAGGACTCATCTCTGGAAACACCATATATTTT.

This clone showed up just a few times. CDR3 amino acids: CASSLSGGVSNEQFF. The CDR3 DNA follows: TGTGCCAGCAGCTTAAGCGGGGGGGTCTCCAATGAGCAGTTCTTC. The chain carries TRBV13 and TRBJ2-1; 10 bases are shared with TRBD2. With V trimmed by 2 bases and J by 6 bases, 4 bases remained unmatched. Germline loops: CDR1 PRHDT, CDR2 FYEKMQ (reference sequence). This CDR3 spans 15 amino acids.

The chain recombines TRBV5-6 with TRBJ1-1; no definite D call. This CDR3 is 15 amino acids long. From germline, CDR1 is SGHDT and CDR2 YYEEEE. With 4 bases removed from V and 6 bases from J, the gap between germline ends came to 19 bases. The DNA of the CDR3 is TGTGCCAGCAGCCCAAGCGAGTCCATTCTCCCTGAAGCTTTCTTT. Translated, it gives CASSPSESILPEAFF.

The chain is built from TRBV4-2 and TRBJ2-3; 7 nucleotides line up with TRBD2. CDR3 size: 17 residues. Germline trimming cut 4 bases from V and 2 bases from J; bases unmatched to any gene: 12. From germline, CDR1 is LGHNA and CDR2 YNFKEQ. CDR3 DNA: TGTGCCAGCAGCCCCAGGCCTAGCGGATCGAACACAGATACGCAGTATTTT. Translated: CASSPRPSGSNTDTQYF.

V usage is TRBV5-4 and J usage is TRBJ2-1, with 8 bases aligning to TRBD1. Losses at the gene ends were 4 bases for V and 7 bases for J; bases not matched to a gene: 10. Germline CDR1 and CDR2: SGHNT and YYREEE (reference sequence). The CDR3 contains 15 residues. In DNA form, the CDR3 reads TGTGCCAGCAGCGACAAGCGGACAGGGTGGAATGAGCAGTTCTTC. Its translation is CASSDKRTGWNEQFF.

The CDR3 DNA follows: TGTGCCTGGAGTGTAGGGTGGGTTGCAGGGGGTACCCGTAATGAAAAACTGTTTTTT. Amino acids: CAWSVGWVAGGTRNEKLFF. The rearrangement joins TRBV30 to TRBJ1-4; 7 bases are a match to TRBD1. With V trimmed by 0 bases and J by 4 bases, 17 bases remained unmatched. The CDR3 sequence is 19 residues long. Germline CDR1 reads GTSNPN; CDR2 reads SVGIG (reference sequence).

The DNA of the CDR3 is TGTGCCAGCAGTGACCCCCGGGAGGGCCTCACAGATACGCAGTATTTT. It codes for CASSDPREGLTDTQYF. This chain links TRBV2 with TRBJ2-3, with 8 bases lining up with TRBD2. Unmatched junction bases numbered 7, after V lost 3 bases and J lost 2 bases. Germline lookup yields CDR1 SNHLY and CDR2 FYNNEI. The CDR3 spans 16 residues.